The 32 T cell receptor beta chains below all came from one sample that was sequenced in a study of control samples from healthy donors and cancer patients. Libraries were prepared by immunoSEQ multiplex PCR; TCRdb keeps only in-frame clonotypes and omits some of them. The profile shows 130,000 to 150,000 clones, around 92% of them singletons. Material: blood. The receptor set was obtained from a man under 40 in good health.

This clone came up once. CDR3 in amino acids: CSVEDLTGDTFF. CDR3 coding DNA: TGCAGCGTTGAAGATCTGACAGGGGATACTTTCTTT. The chain carries TRBV29-1 and TRBJ1-1; TRBD1 matches at 8 bases. The CDR3 extends over 12 amino acids. Trimming took 0 bases from V and 12 from J; bases not matched to a gene: 6. Germline assignment: CDR1 SQVTM and CDR2 ANQGSEA. Based on the CDR3 plus reference TRBV29-1 and TRBJ1-1, the full variable domain is SAVISQKPSRDICQRGTSLTIQCQVDSQVTMMFWYRQQPGQSLTLIATANQGSEATYESGFVIDKFPISRPNLTFSTLTVSNMSPEDSSIYLCSVEDLTGDTFFGQGTRLTVV.

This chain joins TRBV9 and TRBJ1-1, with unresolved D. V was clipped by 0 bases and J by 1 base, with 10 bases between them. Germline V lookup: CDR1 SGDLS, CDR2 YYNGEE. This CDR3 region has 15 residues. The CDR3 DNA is TGTGCCAGCAGCGTAGGTCATGCAGCGAACACTGAAGCTTTCTTT. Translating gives CASSVGHAANTEAFF.

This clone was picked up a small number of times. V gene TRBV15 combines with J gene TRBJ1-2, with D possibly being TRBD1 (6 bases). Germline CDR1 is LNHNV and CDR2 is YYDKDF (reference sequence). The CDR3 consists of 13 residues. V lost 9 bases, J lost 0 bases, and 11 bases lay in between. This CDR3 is CATFGQPNYGYTF. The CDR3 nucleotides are TGTGCCACTTTCGGACAGCCTAACTATGGCTACACCTTC.

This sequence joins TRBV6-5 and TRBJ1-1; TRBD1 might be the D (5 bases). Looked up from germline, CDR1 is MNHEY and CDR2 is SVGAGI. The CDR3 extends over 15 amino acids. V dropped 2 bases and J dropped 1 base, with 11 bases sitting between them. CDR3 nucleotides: TGTGCCAGCAGTTACCCGGGACTTTCGAACACTGAAGCTTTCTTT. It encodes CASSYPGLSNTEAFF.

CDR3 DNA: TGTGCCAGCAGCACCGGGGGGTCTTTAGTCCTTGGCTACACCTTC. Translated, it gives CASSTGGSLVLGYTF. The V and J genes are TRBV9 and TRBJ1-2, with D tentatively TRBD1 (5 bases). CDR3 length: 15 residues. Trimming shortened V by 4 bases and J by 7 bases, and 20 bases separated the two germline ends. The germline V gene has CDR1 SGDLS and CDR2 YYNGEE.

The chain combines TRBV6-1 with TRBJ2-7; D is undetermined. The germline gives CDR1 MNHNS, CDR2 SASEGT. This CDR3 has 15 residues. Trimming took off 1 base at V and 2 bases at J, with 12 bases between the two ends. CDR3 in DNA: TGTGCCAGCAGTGAAGTAAGTGTAGGGACCTACGAGCAGTACTTC. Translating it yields CASSEVSVGTYEQYF.

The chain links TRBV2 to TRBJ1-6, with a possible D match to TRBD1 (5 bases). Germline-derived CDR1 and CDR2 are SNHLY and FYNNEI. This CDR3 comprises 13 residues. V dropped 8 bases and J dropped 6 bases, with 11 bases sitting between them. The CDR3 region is CASHQGPNSPLHF. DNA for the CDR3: TGTGCCAGCCATCAGGGCCCTAATTCACCCCTCCACTTT.

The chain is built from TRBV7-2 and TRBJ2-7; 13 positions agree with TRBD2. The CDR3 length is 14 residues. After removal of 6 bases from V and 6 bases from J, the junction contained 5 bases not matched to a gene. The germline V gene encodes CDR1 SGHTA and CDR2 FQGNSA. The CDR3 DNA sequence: TGTGCCAGCAGACGTACTAGCGGGGGGGGCGAGCAGTACTTC. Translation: CASRRTSGGGEQYF.

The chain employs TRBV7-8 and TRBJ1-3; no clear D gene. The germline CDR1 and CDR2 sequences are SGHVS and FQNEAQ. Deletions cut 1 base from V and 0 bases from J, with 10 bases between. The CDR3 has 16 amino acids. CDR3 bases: TGTGCCAGCAGCTTAGGACCCAAGGGCTCTGGAAACACCATATATTTT. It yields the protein CASSLGPKGSGNTIYF.

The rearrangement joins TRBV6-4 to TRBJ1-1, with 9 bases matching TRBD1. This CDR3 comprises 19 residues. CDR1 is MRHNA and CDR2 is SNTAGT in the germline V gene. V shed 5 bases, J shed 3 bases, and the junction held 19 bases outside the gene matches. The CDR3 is CASSPGRDRASYADTEAFF. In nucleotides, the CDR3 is TGTGCCAGCAGTCCAGGTAGGGACAGGGCTTCTTATGCGGACACTGAAGCTTTCTTT.

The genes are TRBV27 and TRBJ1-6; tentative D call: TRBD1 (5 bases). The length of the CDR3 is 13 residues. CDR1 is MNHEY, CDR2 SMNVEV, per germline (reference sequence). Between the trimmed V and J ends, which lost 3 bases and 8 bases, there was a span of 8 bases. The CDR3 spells CASSFREDSPLHF. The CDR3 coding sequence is TGTGCCAGCAGTTTCAGGGAAGATTCACCCCTCCACTTT.

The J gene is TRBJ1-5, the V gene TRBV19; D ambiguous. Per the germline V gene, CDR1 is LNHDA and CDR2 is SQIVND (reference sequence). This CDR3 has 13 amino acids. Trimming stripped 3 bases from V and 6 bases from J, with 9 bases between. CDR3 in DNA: TGTGCCAGTAGTATTGGAGGCCCTCAGCCCCAGCATTTT. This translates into CASSIGGPQPQHF.

CDR3 in amino acids: CAWSEGVVQNQPQHF. The CDR3 bases are TGTGCCTGGAGTGAAGGGGTAGTTCAAAATCAGCCCCAGCATTTT. The rearrangement joins TRBV30 to TRBJ1-5; a weak D match, TRBD1 (5 bases). CDR3 length equals 15 residues. Deletions cut 1 base from V and 4 bases from J, with 14 bases between. CDR1 and CDR2 (germline): GTSNPN, SVGIG (reference sequence).

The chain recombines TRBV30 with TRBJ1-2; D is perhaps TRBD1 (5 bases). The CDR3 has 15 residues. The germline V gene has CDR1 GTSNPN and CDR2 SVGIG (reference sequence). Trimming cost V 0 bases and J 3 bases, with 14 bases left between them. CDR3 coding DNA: TGTGCCTGGAGTGTCGGGATTGGGGACGACTATGGCTACACCTTC. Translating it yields CAWSVGIGDDYGYTF.

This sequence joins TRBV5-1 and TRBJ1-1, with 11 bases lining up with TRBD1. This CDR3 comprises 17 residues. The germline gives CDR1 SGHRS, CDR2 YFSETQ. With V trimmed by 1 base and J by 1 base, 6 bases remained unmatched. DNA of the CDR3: TGCGCCAGCAGCTTGAGGACAGGGGGCGCGGGGAACACTGAAGCTTTCTTT. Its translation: CASSLRTGGAGNTEAFF.

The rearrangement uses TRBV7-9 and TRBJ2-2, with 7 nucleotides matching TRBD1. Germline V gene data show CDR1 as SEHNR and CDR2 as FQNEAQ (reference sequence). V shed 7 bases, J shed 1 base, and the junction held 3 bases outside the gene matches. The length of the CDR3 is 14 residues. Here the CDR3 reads CASKGQVNTGELFF. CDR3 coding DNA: TGTGCCAGCAAAGGACAGGTGAACACCGGGGAGCTGTTTTTT.

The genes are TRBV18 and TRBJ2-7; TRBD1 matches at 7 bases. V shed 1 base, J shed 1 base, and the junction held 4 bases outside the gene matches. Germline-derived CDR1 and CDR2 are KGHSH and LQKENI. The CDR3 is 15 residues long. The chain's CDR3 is CASSPQDRPSYEQYF. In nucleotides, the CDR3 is TGTGCCAGCTCACCACAGGACAGGCCTTCCTACGAGCAGTACTTC.

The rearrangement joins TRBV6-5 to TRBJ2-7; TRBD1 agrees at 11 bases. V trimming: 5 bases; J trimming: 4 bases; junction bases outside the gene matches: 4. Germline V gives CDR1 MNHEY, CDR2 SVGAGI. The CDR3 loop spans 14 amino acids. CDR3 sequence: CASSPGQGGYEQYF. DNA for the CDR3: TGTGCCAGCAGTCCGGGACAGGGGGGATACGAGCAGTACTTC.

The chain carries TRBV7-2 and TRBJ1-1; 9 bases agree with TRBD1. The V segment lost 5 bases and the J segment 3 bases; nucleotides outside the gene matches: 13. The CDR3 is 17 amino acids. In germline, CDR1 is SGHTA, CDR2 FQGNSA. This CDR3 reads CASSVAGTGYGDTEAFF. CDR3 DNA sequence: TGTGCCAGCAGCGTTGCCGGGACAGGGTACGGCGACACTGAAGCTTTCTTT.

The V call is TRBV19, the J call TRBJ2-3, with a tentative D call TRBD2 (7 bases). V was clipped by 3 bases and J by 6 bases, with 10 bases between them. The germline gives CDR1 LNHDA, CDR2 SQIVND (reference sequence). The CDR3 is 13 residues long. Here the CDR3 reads CASSMGGGDTQYF. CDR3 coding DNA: TGTGCCAGTAGTATGGGAGGGGGGGATACGCAGTATTTT.

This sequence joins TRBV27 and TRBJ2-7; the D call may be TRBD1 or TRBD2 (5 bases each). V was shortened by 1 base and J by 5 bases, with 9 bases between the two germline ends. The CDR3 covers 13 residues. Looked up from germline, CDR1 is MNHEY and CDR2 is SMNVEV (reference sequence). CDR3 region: CASSLYLGHEQYF. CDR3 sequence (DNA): TGTGCCAGCAGTTTATATCTGGGACACGAGCAGTACTTC.

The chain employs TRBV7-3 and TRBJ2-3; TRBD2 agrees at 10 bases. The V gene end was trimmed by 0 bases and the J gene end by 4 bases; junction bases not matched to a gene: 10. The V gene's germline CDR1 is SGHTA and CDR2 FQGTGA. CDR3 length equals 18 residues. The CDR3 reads CASSLTGPSGGFPDTQYF. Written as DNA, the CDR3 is TGTGCCAGCAGCTTAACGGGGCCTAGCGGGGGTTTTCCAGATACGCAGTATTTT.

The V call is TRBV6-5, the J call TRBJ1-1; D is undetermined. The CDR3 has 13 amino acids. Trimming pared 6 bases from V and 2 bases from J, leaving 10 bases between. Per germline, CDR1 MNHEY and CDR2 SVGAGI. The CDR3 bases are TGTGCCAGCAGGGCGACGCCAAACACTGAAGCTTTCTTT. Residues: CASRATPNTEAFF.

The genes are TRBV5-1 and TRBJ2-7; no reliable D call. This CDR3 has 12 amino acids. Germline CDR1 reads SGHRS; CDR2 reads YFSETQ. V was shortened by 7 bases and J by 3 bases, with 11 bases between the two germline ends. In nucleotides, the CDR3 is TGCGCCAGCCGAATGGACGTCTACGAGCAGTACTTC. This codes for CASRMDVYEQYF.

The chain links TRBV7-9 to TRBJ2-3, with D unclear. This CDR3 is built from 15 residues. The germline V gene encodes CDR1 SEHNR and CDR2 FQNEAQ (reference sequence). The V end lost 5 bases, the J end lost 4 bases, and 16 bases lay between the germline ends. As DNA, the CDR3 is TGTGCCAGCAGCAAACCCCCCACGCCCGCAGATACGCAGTATTTT. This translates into CASSKPPTPADTQYF.

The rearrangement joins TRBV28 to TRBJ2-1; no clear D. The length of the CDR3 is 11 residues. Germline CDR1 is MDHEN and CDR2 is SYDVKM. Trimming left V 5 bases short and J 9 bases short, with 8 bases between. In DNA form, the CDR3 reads TGTGCCAGCAGTATCGGGTCTGAGCAGTTCTTC. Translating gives CASSIGSEQFF.

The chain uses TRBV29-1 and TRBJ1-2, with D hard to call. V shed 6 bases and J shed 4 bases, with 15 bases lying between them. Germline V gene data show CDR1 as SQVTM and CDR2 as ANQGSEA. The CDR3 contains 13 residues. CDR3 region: CSVKPEGSYGYTF. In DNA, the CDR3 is TGCAGCGTCAAACCGGAAGGGAGCTATGGCTACACCTTC.

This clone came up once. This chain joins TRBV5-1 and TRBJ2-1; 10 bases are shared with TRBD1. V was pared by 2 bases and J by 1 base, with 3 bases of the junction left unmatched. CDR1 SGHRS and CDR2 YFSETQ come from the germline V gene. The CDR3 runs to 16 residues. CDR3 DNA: TGCGCCAGCAGCTTAAGGACAGGGGGTTCCTACAATGAGCAGTTCTTC. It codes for CASSLRTGGSYNEQFF.

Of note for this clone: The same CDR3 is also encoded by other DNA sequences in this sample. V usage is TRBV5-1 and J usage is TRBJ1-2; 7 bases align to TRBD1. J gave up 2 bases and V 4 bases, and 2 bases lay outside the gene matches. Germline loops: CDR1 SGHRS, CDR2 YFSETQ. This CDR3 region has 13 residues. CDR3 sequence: CASSPGQNYGYTF. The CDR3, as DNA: TGCGCCAGCAGCCCGGGACAGAACTATGGCTACACCTTC.

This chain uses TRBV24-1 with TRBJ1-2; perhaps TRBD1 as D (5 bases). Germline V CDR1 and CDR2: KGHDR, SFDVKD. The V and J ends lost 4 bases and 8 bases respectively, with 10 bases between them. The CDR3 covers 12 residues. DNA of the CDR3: TGTGCCACCAGTGAAGGGGCGCAGGGCTACACCTTC. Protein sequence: CATSEGAQGYTF.

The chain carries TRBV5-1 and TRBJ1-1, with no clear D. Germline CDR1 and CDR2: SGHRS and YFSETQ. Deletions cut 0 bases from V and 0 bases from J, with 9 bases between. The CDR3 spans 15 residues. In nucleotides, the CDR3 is TGCGCCAGCAGCTTGGCGGGGTCCTTGAACACTGAAGCTTTCTTT. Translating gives CASSLAGSLNTEAFF.

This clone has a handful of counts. DNA for the CDR3: TGTGCCAGCAGCTTCCAGGGGAGCATGAACACTGAAGCTTTCTTT. Its protein product is CASSFQGSMNTEAFF. The V call is TRBV5-8, the J call TRBJ1-1, with D perhaps matching TRBD1 (6 bases). Trimming shortened V by 2 bases and J by 0 bases, and 11 bases separated the two germline ends. The CDR3 runs to 15 residues. Looked up from germline, CDR1 is SGHTS and CDR2 is YDEGEE.